The source of this T cell receptor (beta chain) is a study of blood T cell repertoires in COVID-19. As for the study in general: T cells, B-cell-depleted T cells, or PBMCs provided the cDNA or gDNA that served as material.

Followed over time, Seattle patients had been enrolled while infection was active. The protocol was immunoSEQ multiplex PCR, while the TCRdb copy is restricted to in-frame clones and leaves out a portion. There are 150,000 to 200,000 clones in the sample; around 92% occur only once, and approximately 4.9% lies in the top ten. The CDR3 loop spans 13 amino acids. Germline-derived CDR1 and CDR2 are SGHRS and YFSETQ. Between the trimmed V and J ends, which lost 2 bases and 2 bases, there was a span of 8 bases. The clonotype comes from a man aged 25-45 years with COVID-19, enrolled during active disease. This chain connects TRBV5-1 to TRBJ2-7, with unresolved D. Sequenced sample: peripheral blood. The CDR3 reads CASSLFPAYEQYF. CDR3 in DNA: TGCGCCAGCAGCTTATTTCCAGCCTACGAGCAGTACTTC.